The 28 T cell receptor beta chains listed next were all sequenced from one sample in a study of post-analysis software for immune sequencing data. Prepared TCR beta cDNA libraries contained unique molecular identifiers. TCRdb used MiXCR to reprocess the PCR reads, holding one entry per CDR3 protein. Among about 560,000 distinct CDR3 sequences listed, 44% were seen once. Their cognate antigens are unknown. Study outcomes and limitations: The five TRBV segments detected at higher frequency in patients than in controls included TRBV5-6, TRBV5-1 and TRBV20-1.

Sample: blood. These receptors came from a girl aged 5-17 years with multiple sclerosis.

In this sample, this clonotype turned up a few times. This chain connects TRBV5-1 to TRBJ2-1; 7 bases align to TRBD2. V was clipped by 0 bases and J by 10 bases; unmatched bases: 7. In germline, CDR1 is SGHRS, CDR2 YFSETQ. This CDR3 contains 14 residues. CDR3: CASSLDAGVREQFF. The CDR3 nucleotides read TGCGCCAGCAGCTTGGACGCGGGAGTGAGGGAGCAGTTCTTC.

V gene TRBV4-1 combines with J gene TRBJ2-2, with D maybe TRBD2 (5 bases). Per germline, CDR1 MGHRA and CDR2 YSYEKL. The CDR3 spans 12 residues. Trimming left V 4 bases short and J 6 bases short, with 6 bases between. As DNA, the CDR3 is TGCGCCAGCAGCCGCGGGCCCGGGGAGCTGTTTTTT. It translates to CASSRGPGELFF.

This clonotype was detected only once. J is TRBJ1-1 and V is TRBV7-2; D gene uncertain. The CDR3 consists of 12 residues. The V gene's germline CDR1 is SGHTA and CDR2 FQGNSA. The ends were cut back, 6 bases at V and 4 bases at J, with 9 bases in the middle. The CDR3 DNA follows: TGTGCCAGCAGGCGTGGTACCACTGAAGCTTTCTTT. It translates to CASRRGTTEAFF.

This chain joins TRBV2 and TRBJ2-5, with no clear D. CDR1 is SNHLY, CDR2 FYNNEI, per germline. The CDR3 is 13 amino acids. V lost 6 bases and J lost 1, with 9 bases in between. CDR3 nucleotides: TGTGCCAGCAGGGTAGCAGCCCAAGAGACCCAGTACTTC. This codes for CASRVAAQETQYF.

This sequence joins TRBV2 and TRBJ2-7, with D hard to call. The CDR3 runs 14 residues. Germline V gives CDR1 SNHLY, CDR2 FYNNEI. V lost 6 bases and J lost 6, with 18 bases in between. DNA for the CDR3: TGTGCCAGCAGGCCTCGGGCCTCAACGACCGAGCAGTACTTC. This encodes CASRPRASTTEQYF.

This clonotype was detected ten times or more. The chain links TRBV7-3 to TRBJ2-3; D is tentatively TRBD1 or TRBD2 (5 bases each). The V gene lost 5 bases and the J gene lost 0 bases, with 12 bases spanning the gap. The germline gives CDR1 SGHTA, CDR2 FQGTGA. This CDR3 has 15 residues. The CDR3 DNA sequence: TGTGCCAGCAGCCCCTCGGGGCATAGCACAGATACGCAGTATTTT. Its protein product is CASSPSGHSTDTQYF.

The chain joins TRBV7-9 to TRBJ2-1; no firm D call. Trimming shortened V by 5 bases and J by 6 bases, and 5 bases separated the two germline ends. The V gene's germline CDR1 is SEHNR and CDR2 FQNEAQ (reference sequence). The CDR3 sequence is 11 residues long. In DNA, the CDR3 is TGTGCCAGCAGCGCCTCCAATGAGCAGTTCTTC. It is translated as CASSASNEQFF.

The sample holds a few counts of this clonotype. The rearrangement joins TRBV6-6 to TRBJ2-7; TRBD2 aligns across 15 bases. From germline, CDR1 is MNHNY and CDR2 SVGAGI (reference sequence). The CDR3 is 14 residues long. Unmatched junction bases numbered 5, after V lost 7 bases and J lost 7 bases. The CDR3 spells CASTGTSGRKEQYF. The CDR3 DNA reads TGTGCCAGCACCGGGACTAGCGGGAGGAAGGAGCAGTACTTC.

This chain links TRBV3-1 with TRBJ1-6; D possibly corresponds to TRBD1 (6 bases). V lost 1 base to trimming and J lost 7 bases, with 14 bases between them. CDR3 length: 16 residues. Germline loops: CDR1 LGHDT, CDR2 YNNKEL (reference sequence). CDR3 region: CASSQVGGLGNSPLHF. Here the CDR3 DNA reads TGTGCCAGCAGCCAAGTCGGGGGGCTGGGGAATTCACCCCTCCACTTT. The full variable domain, its missing parts supplied by reference TRBV3-1 and TRBJ1-6, is DTAVSQTPKYLVTQMGNDKSIKCEQNLGHDTMYWYKQDSKKFLKIMFSYNNKELIINETVPNRFSPKSPDKAHLNLHINSLELGDSAVYFCASSQVGGLGNSPLHFGNGTRLTVT.

This clonotype was counted only a few times. The chain employs TRBV7-2 and TRBJ2-4; TRBD2 agrees at 12 bases. Germline assignment: CDR1 SGHTA and CDR2 FQGNSA. Trimming removed 2 bases from V and 4 bases from J; junction bases left unmatched: 6. This CDR3 is built from 17 residues. The CDR3 sequence is CASSLWLAGGPKNIQYF. The DNA for the CDR3 is TGTGCCAGCAGCTTATGGCTAGCGGGGGGGCCAAAAAACATTCAGTACTTC.

The chain has TRBV7-2 and TRBJ2-3; no firm D call. Trimming removed 7 bases from V and 3 bases from J, with 14 bases in between. The length of the CDR3 is 14 residues. Germline CDR1 SGHTA, CDR2 FQGNSA. Here the CDR3 DNA reads TGTGCCAGCATCATGGGTGGTAGGACAGATACGCAGTATTTT. It codes for CASIMGGRTDTQYF.

This clonotype came up many times. The rearrangement uses TRBV12-3 or TRBV12-4 and TRBJ2-7; 7 bases line up with TRBD2. CDR3 length: 13 amino acids. V shed 2 bases, J shed 4 bases, and the junction held 2 bases outside the gene matches. The DNA for the CDR3 is TGTGCCAGCAGTTTAAGGGAGGGGTACGAGCAGTACTTC. It yields the protein CASSLREGYEQYF.

The chain recombines TRBV20-1 with TRBJ2-4; TRBD1 matches 10 bases. The CDR3 loop spans 16 amino acids. Germline assignment: CDR1 DFQATT and CDR2 SNEGSKA (reference sequence). V was pared by 5 bases and J by 0 bases, with 7 bases of the junction left unmatched. CDR3: CSAPGQGPGAKNIQYF. In DNA, the CDR3 is TGCAGTGCTCCGGGACAGGGGCCAGGAGCCAAAAACATTCAGTACTTC.

This clonotype was picked up a small number of times. The chain has TRBV5-6 and TRBJ2-6; D assignment may be TRBD1 or TRBD2 (6 bases each). V dropped 1 base and J dropped 2 bases, with 16 bases sitting between them. The CDR3 is 18 residues long. Per germline, CDR1 SGHDT and CDR2 YYEEEE. The CDR3 spells CASSLLAPGAPGANVLTF. DNA of the CDR3: TGTGCCAGCAGCTTGTTAGCCCCGGGGGCACCTGGGGCCAACGTCCTGACTTTC.

V is TRBV20-1 and J is TRBJ2-7; the D gene is possibly TRBD1 (5 bases). The CDR3 contains 14 residues. V dropped 6 bases and J dropped 1 base, with 16 bases sitting between them. Germline loops: CDR1 DFQATT, CDR2 SNEGSKA (reference sequence). The CDR3 loop is CSAVKSTASYEQYF. The CDR3, as DNA: TGCAGTGCCGTAAAGTCGACAGCTTCCTACGAGCAGTACTTC.

This sequence joins TRBV12-3 or TRBV12-4 and TRBJ1-2; weak D call: TRBD1 (5 bases). V gave up 6 bases and J gave up 4 bases, with 18 bases separating them. The CDR3 spans 15 residues. Here the CDR3 reads CASSHEWTTVYGYTF. CDR3 nucleotide sequence: TGTGCCAGCAGCCACGAGTGGACAACCGTCTATGGCTACACCTTC.

This clonotype occurred a few times. The J gene is TRBJ2-1, the V gene TRBV12-3 or TRBV12-4; TRBD2 matches 8 bases. CDR3 length: 15 amino acids. V was pared by 3 bases and J by 5 bases, with 6 bases of the junction left unmatched. The CDR3 nucleotides read TGTGCCAGCAGTTTCTCAGCGCGGGGGGACAATGAGCAGTTCTTC. Its translation is CASSFSARGDNEQFF.

The genes are TRBV12-3 or TRBV12-4 and TRBJ2-5; 8 nucleotides match TRBD1. CDR3 length: 16 residues. V shed 6 bases and J 5 bases; nucleotides not matched to a gene: 14. The CDR3 bases are TGTGCCAGCAGCTCTCCCGACCCAGGGGGCGCGGAGACCCAGTACTTC. It encodes CASSSPDPGGAETQYF.

The chain has TRBV5-1 and TRBJ2-1, with TRBD1 matching over 8 bases. There are 15 residues in the CDR3. Germline loops: CDR1 SGHRS, CDR2 YFSETQ. V was pared by 1 base and J by 5 bases, with 5 bases of the junction left unmatched. This CDR3 reads CASSLRDRPNNEQFF. CDR3 in DNA: TGCGCCAGCAGCTTGAGGGACAGGCCGAACAATGAGCAGTTCTTC.

The V call is TRBV5-1, the J call TRBJ2-3, with D tentatively TRBD1 (6 bases). Trimming shortened V by 3 bases and J by 0 bases, and 11 bases separated the two germline ends. Germline values: CDR1 SGHRS, CDR2 YFSETQ. The CDR3 is made up of 15 amino acids. The CDR3 is CASSSQGPSTDTQYF. CDR3 sequence (DNA): TGCGCCAGCAGCTCTCAGGGGCCTAGCACAGATACGCAGTATTTT.

This clonotype was detected only a few times. The CDR3 here is CASSFLSGQPQHF. The CDR3 nucleotides read TGTGCCAGCAGTTTTTTGAGTGGGCAGCCCCAGCATTTT. The rearrangement links TRBV12-3 or TRBV12-4 to TRBJ1-5; D is unresolved. The V end was cut by 3 bases, the J end by 7 bases, with 10 bases between. The CDR3 sequence is 13 residues long.

This clonotype was seen at least ten times. The chain has TRBV7-2 and TRBJ2-7; D is perhaps TRBD2 (7 bases). V was shortened by 3 bases and J by 2 bases, with 14 bases between the two germline ends. The CDR3 totals 15 residues. Germline assignment: CDR1 SGHTA and CDR2 FQGNSA. The CDR3 region has the DNA TGTGCCAGCAGCTTGGACCGGGGGGCCCCCTACGAGCAGTACTTC. It specifies CASSLDRGAPYEQYF.

The V call is TRBV27, the J call TRBJ2-1; weak D call: TRBD2 (7 bases). Trimming removed 0 bases from V and 4 bases from J, with 13 bases in between. The CDR3 runs to 16 residues. The germline V gene has CDR1 MNHEY and CDR2 SMNVEV (reference sequence). CDR3: CASSLSGGRGYNEQFF. CDR3 DNA: TGTGCCAGCAGTTTATCGGGTGGGAGGGGGTACAATGAGCAGTTCTTC.

CDR3 DNA sequence: TGTGCCAGCAGCTTATTAGGGCCGCCCGGAGATACGCAGTATTTT. Protein product: CASSLLGPPGDTQYF. The genes are TRBV7-3 and TRBJ2-3; unclear D gene. The CDR3 runs 15 residues. Germline CDR1 reads SGHTA; CDR2 reads FQGTGA. Trimming took off 2 bases at V and 5 bases at J, with 14 bases between the two ends.

This clonotype was observed a few times. This chain joins TRBV6-5 and TRBJ1-5; no clear D gene. This CDR3 comprises 14 residues. CDR1 is MNHEY, CDR2 SVGAGI, per germline. Trimming removed 5 bases from V and 3 bases from J, with 11 bases in between. The CDR3 sequence: CASSGVAYNQPQHF. DNA of the CDR3: TGTGCCAGCAGTGGGGTGGCTTACAATCAGCCCCAGCATTTT.

The V call is TRBV29-1, the J call TRBJ1-1; D remains ambiguous. Trimming left V 6 bases short and J 4 bases short, with 18 bases between. This CDR3 contains 14 residues. The germline V gene encodes CDR1 SQVTM and CDR2 ANQGSEA. The CDR3 coding sequence is TGCAGCGTGCTTGGGTACTTAGGGAGCACTGAAGCTTTCTTT. Amino acid sequence: CSVLGYLGSTEAFF.

This clonotype was observed a handful of times. The chain has TRBV6-5 and TRBJ2-7; 8 bases agree with TRBD2. V trimming: 7 bases; J trimming: 6 bases; junction bases outside the gene matches: 5. This CDR3 is built from 12 residues. Per germline, CDR1 MNHEY and CDR2 SVGAGI. DNA of the CDR3: TGTGCCAGCATGCAGCGGGAGACCGAGCAGTACTTC. It yields the protein CASMQRETEQYF.

The chain combines TRBV7-2 with TRBJ1-1; 8 bases align to TRBD1. The length of the CDR3 is 15 residues. Germline CDR1 is SGHTA and CDR2 is FQGNSA. The V segment lost 5 bases and the J segment 7 bases; nucleotides outside the gene matches: 12. Here the CDR3 reads CASSPGWTGRVEAFF. CDR3 nucleotides: TGTGCCAGCAGCCCTGGTTGGACAGGGAGGGTTGAAGCTTTCTTT.